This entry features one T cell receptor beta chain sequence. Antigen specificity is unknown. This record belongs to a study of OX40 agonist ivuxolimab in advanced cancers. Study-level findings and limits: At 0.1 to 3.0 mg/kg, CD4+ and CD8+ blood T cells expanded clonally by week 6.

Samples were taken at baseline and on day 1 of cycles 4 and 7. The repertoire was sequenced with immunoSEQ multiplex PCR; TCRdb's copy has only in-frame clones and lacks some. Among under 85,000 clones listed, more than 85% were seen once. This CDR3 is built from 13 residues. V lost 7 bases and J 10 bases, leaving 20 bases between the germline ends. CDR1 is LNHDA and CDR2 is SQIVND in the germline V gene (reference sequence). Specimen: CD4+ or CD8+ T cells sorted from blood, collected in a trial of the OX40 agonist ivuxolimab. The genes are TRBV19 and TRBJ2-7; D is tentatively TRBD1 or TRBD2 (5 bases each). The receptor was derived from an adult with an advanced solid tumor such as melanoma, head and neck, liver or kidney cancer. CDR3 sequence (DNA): TGTGCCAGTAACCGGCCGGGGACGACTTTTCAGTACTTC. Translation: CASNRPGTTFQYF.